This is a list of T cell receptor beta chains from one sample in a study of blood T cell repertoires in COVID-19. The protocol was immunoSEQ multiplex PCR, while the TCRdb copy is restricted to in-frame clones and leaves out a portion. This sample has some 110,000 clones, with roughly 83% found just once. Sample: peripheral blood. These receptors were obtained from a human donor in a cohort sampled during active COVID-19. CDR3s include the opening cysteine and the closing phenylalanine or tryptophan. A D gene is named only where the DNA matches it firmly. Size tells how often a clone was seen (once, few, many) or the class of an expanded clone, and some rows leave it out.

TRBV5-1	TRBJ2-2	TRBD2	-	TGCGCCAGCAGCCCGAAGTATAGCGGGGTAAACACCGGGGAGCTGTTTTTT	CASSPKYSGVNTGELFF
TRBV20-1	TRBJ2-7	-	-	TGCAGTGCCCGAGGGGGCTACGAGCAGTACTTC	CSARGGYEQYF
TRBV5-1	TRBJ2-4	-	-	TGCGCCAGCAGCTTGGGACAGTTAGAAAACATTCAGTACTTC	CASSLGQLENIQYF
TRBV19	TRBJ1-5	-	once	TGTGCCAGTAGTAGGGGAGGGGAAGGTCAGCCCCAGCATTTT	CASSRGGEGQPQHF
TRBV4-3	TRBJ1-4	-	-	TGCGCCAGCAGCCAGGCTCGAGGGGGTAATGAAAAACTGTTTTTT	CASSQARGGNEKLFF
TRBV5-1	TRBJ2-1	-	-	TGCGCCAGCAGCTTGGGGGGAACAGGTTCTAATGAGCAGTTCTTC	CASSLGGTGSNEQFF
TRBV30	TRBJ1-3	TRBD1	-	TGTGCCTGGAGCCGGGACAGGGCTGGAAACACCATATATTTT	CAWSRDRAGNTIYF
TRBV28	TRBJ2-1	TRBD1	-	TGTGCCAGCAGCTTGGCAGGGGGCGGATTTGGTGAGCAGTTCTTC	CASSLAGGGFGEQFF
TRBV5-1	TRBJ2-3	-	-	TGCGCCAGCAGCTGGGCCTCAGGGTTAGATACGCAGTATTTT	CASSWASGLDTQYF
TRBV4-1	TRBJ2-2	-	few	TGCGCCAGCAGCCGAGAGATCAGCGCCGGGGAGCTGTTTTTT	CASSREISAGELFF
TRBV2	TRBJ1-2	TRBD1	-	TGTGCCAGCACCAGACAGGGGCTAGGTGGCTACACCTTC	CASTRQGLGGYTF